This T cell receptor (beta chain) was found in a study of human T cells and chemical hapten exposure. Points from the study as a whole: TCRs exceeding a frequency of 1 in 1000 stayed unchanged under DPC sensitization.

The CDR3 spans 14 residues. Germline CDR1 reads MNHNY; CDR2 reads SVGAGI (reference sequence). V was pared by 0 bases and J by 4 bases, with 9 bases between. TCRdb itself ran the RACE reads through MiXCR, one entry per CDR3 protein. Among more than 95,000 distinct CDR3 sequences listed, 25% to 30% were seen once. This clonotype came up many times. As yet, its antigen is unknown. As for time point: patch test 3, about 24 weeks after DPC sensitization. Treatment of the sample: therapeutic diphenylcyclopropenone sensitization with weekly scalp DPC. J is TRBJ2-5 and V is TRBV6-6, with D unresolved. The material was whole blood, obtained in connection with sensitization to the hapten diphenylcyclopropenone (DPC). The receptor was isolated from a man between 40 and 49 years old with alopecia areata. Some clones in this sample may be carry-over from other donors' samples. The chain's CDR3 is CASSYSIPGETQYF. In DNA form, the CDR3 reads TGTGCCAGCAGTTACTCGATTCCAGGAGAGACCCAGTACTTC.